The 10 T cell receptor beta chains below were found in one sample sequenced in a study of cytomegalovirus exposure and HLA in healthy donors. The PCR had 60 Vbeta and 13 Jbeta primers. Sequencing used immunoSEQ multiplex PCR; TCRdb keeps in-frame clones, though not all of them. The sample has 150,000 to 200,000 clones; over 80% are singletons. Sequences were obtained from PBMCs. Receptor source: a boy aged 2 to 9 in good health and CMV-seronegative.

The rearrangement uses TRBV4-3 and TRBJ2-3; TRBD2 matches 9 bases. The CDR3 has 15 amino acids. Germline CDR1 reads LGHNA; CDR2 reads YSLEER. The J segment lost 4 bases and the V segment lost 3 bases, leaving 5 bases of the junction unmatched. The CDR3 sequence is CASSQLGLAADTQYF. The CDR3 DNA follows: TGCGCCAGCAGCCAGTTGGGACTAGCTGCAGATACGCAGTATTTT.

The J gene is TRBJ2-5, the V gene TRBV18; TRBD1 agrees at 10 bases. Trimming removed 2 bases from V and 5 bases from J; junction bases left unmatched: 5. Germline values: CDR1 KGHSH, CDR2 LQKENI. The CDR3 consists of 15 residues. CDR3 DNA sequence: TGTGCCAGCTCACCAAGGACAGGGGGTAGCGAGACCCAGTACTTC. It yields the protein CASSPRTGGSETQYF.

This chain connects TRBV27 to TRBJ1-2, with 8 positions matching TRBD1. Germline V gene data show CDR1 as MNHEY and CDR2 as SMNVEV (reference sequence). The CDR3 extends over 17 amino acids. Trimming took 5 bases from V and 5 from J; bases not matched to a gene: 16. CDR3 coding DNA: TGTGCCAGCAGTCCCTCCGGGACAGGAAAGACCAAATATGGCTACACCTTC. Translation gives CASSPSGTGKTKYGYTF.

The chain's CDR3 is CASSSHEERVGKLFF. The CDR3 nucleotides read TGTGCCAGCAGTTCCCATGAGGAGAGAGTTGGAAAACTGTTTTTT. J is TRBJ1-4 and V is TRBV27; D is uncertain. The CDR3 has 15 amino acids. The V gene's germline CDR1 is MNHEY and CDR2 SMNVEV (reference sequence). V lost 4 bases and J 10 bases, leaving 19 bases between the germline ends.

This rearrangement joins TRBV4-3 to TRBJ2-1; TRBD2 matches 9 bases. There are 16 residues in the CDR3. V was pared by 3 bases and J by 5 bases, with 8 bases of the junction left unmatched. The V gene's germline CDR1 is LGHNA and CDR2 YSLEER. The CDR3 bases are TGCGCCAGCAGCCACCTCGCGGGGGGGGGAGACAATGAGCAGTTCTTC. Translation gives CASSHLAGGGDNEQFF.

A single count supports this clone. Different DNA sequences within this sample yield the same CDR3. The V and J genes are TRBV6-1 and TRBJ1-5; D perhaps matches TRBD1 (6 bases). The germline gives CDR1 MNHNS, CDR2 SASEGT. The CDR3 consists of 15 residues. V lost 6 bases and J 3 bases, leaving 15 bases between the germline ends. The CDR3 here is CASSPVMGANQPQHF. The CDR3 DNA reads as TGTGCCAGCAGCCCGGTAATGGGGGCCAATCAGCCCCAGCATTTT.

The chain has TRBV4-1 and TRBJ1-4; perhaps TRBD1 as D (5 bases). This CDR3 spans 16 amino acids. CDR1 is MGHRA and CDR2 is YSYEKL in the germline V gene. V was clipped by 0 bases and J by 10 bases, with 18 bases between them. CDR3 bases: TGCGCCAGCAGCCAAGATGGGGCAGAGTTGAGGAGAAAACTGTTTTTT. Its translation is CASSQDGAELRRKLFF.

This chain uses TRBV7-2 with TRBJ2-2; D not certain. V lost 1 base and J lost 14, with 14 bases in between. This CDR3 has 13 residues. CDR1 and CDR2 from the germline V gene are SGHTA and FQGNSA. CDR3 DNA sequence: TGTGCCAGCAGCTTAGGGCCGGAACAGCAACTGTTTTTT. Its protein product is CASSLGPEQQLFF.

The chain carries TRBV25-1 and TRBJ2-2, with TRBD1 as a possible D gene (7 bases). This CDR3 is 14 amino acids long. From germline, CDR1 is MGHDK and CDR2 SYGVNS. V was clipped by 5 bases and J by 5 bases, with 12 bases between them. The CDR3 reads CASSTTGRTGELFF. As DNA, the CDR3 is TGTGCCAGCAGTACGACAGGGAGGACCGGGGAGCTGTTTTTT.

This clone was observed a single time. V and J are TRBV9 and TRBJ1-3, with 8 bases lining up with TRBD1. Germline CDR1 reads SGDLS; CDR2 reads YYNGEE. The CDR3 runs to 17 residues. Trimming removed 0 bases from V and 0 bases from J; junction bases left unmatched: 5. The CDR3 DNA reads TGTGCCAGCAGCGTAGGACAGGGGATCGGCTCTGGAAACACCATATATTTT. It translates to CASSVGQGIGSGNTIYF.